This TCR beta chain was observed in a study of T cell responses to AZD1222 COVID-19 vaccine. Study outcomes and limitations: Regions left unmutated in variants are reportedly the target of nearly half of spike-specific TCRs. The donor cohort was predominantly white British with a female majority, and clonal diversity may have been underestimated.

The CDR3 extends over 14 amino acids. CDR1 is SQVTM, CDR2 ANQGSEA, per germline. The J segment lost 8 bases and the V segment lost 8 bases, leaving 14 bases of the junction unmatched. With respect to this clone: Its antigen is as yet unknown.

TCRdb's table, derived via immunoSEQ multiplex PCR, lists solely in-frame clones and lacks some. The sample holds about 120,000 clones, around nine tenths seen once. The TCR comes from an adult in good health. The sequencing here drew on peripheral blood, taken on day 0 of AZD1222 vaccination. The chain links TRBV29-1 to TRBJ1-1; 10 bases fit TRBD1. The CDR3 nucleotides are TGCAGCACAAGGACAGGGGGATCACTCGCCGAAGCTTTCTTT. Amino acids: CSTRTGGSLAEAFF.